A selection of T cell receptor beta chains follows, all from one sample in a study of CD8 T cells in ankylosing spondylitis. TCRdb passed the 5' RACE reads through MiXCR, listing each CDR3 protein once. The table lists about 400,000 distinct CDR3 sequences, 20% to 25% of them singletons. Material: blood, either unsorted or a sorted T cell fraction (not recorded which). The receptor source for this set is a male donor with ankylosing spondylitis. The CDR3 runs from the conserved cysteine through the conserved F or W. The order of the fields is V gene, J gene, clone size, D gene, CDR3 DNA, CDR3 protein. D genes are given only for firm matches. Expanded clones get a size class; other rows say once, few or many, or leave the size out.

V gene: TRBV2
J gene: TRBJ1-5
clone size: NA
D gene: TRBD1
CDR3 DNA: TGTGCCAGCAGCAGAAGGGGTAGGGGGCAGATACAGCCCCAGCATTTT
CDR3 protein: CASSRRGRGQIQPQHF

V gene: TRBV20-1
J gene: TRBJ2-3
clone size: few
D gene: TRBD2
CDR3 DNA: TGCAGTGCCCCTAGCGGGATTCTCACAGATACGCAGTATTTT
CDR3 protein: CSAPSGILTDTQYF

V gene: TRBV7-6
J gene: TRBJ2-2
clone size: NA
D gene: NA
CDR3 DNA: TGTGCCAGCAGCTTTCAGACCGGGACCGGGGAGCTGTTTTTT
CDR3 protein: CASSFQTGTGELFF

V gene: TRBV5-1
J gene: TRBJ2-3
clone size: NA
D gene: TRBD2
CDR3 DNA: TGCGCCAGCAGCAGGGACGGGACTAGCGGGAGCACAGATACGCAGTATTTT
CDR3 protein: CASSRDGTSGSTDTQYF

V gene: TRBV3-1
J gene: TRBJ1-5
clone size: NA
D gene: NA
CDR3 DNA: TGTGCCAGCAGCATTAATCAGGGGAATCAGCCCCAGCATTTT
CDR3 protein: CASSINQGNQPQHF

V gene: TRBV18
J gene: TRBJ1-3
clone size: NA
D gene: NA
CDR3 DNA: TGTGCCAGCTCACCACGTGAGGACAGCGCTGGAAACACCATATATTTT
CDR3 protein: CASSPREDSAGNTIYF

V gene: TRBV19
J gene: TRBJ2-1
clone size: NA
D gene: NA
CDR3 DNA: TGTGCCAGTAGTGACGGACCCCGGCGCAATGAGCAGTTCTTC
CDR3 protein: CASSDGPRRNEQFF

V gene: TRBV20-1
J gene: TRBJ1-3
clone size: few
D gene: TRBD1
CDR3 DNA: TGCAGTGCTATCTTTGTCAGGGGGCCGGGAAACACCATATATTTT
CDR3 protein: CSAIFVRGPGNTIYF

V gene: TRBV3-1
J gene: TRBJ1-3
clone size: NA
D gene: NA
CDR3 DNA: TGTGCCAGCAGCCCGCGGCCCTGGACAGTCTCTGGAAACACCATATATTTT
CDR3 protein: CASSPRPWTVSGNTIYF

V gene: TRBV2
J gene: TRBJ2-7
clone size: few
D gene: NA
CDR3 DNA: TGTGCCAGCAGTGAATATGGGCTCTCCTACGAGCAGTACTTC
CDR3 protein: CASSEYGLSYEQYF

V gene: TRBV20-1
J gene: TRBJ2-1
clone size: few
D gene: TRBD2
CDR3 DNA: TGCAGTGCCCAGAGGACTAGCGGGGACCTTCTACACTCGGAGCAGTTCTTC
CDR3 protein: CSAQRTSGDLLHSEQFF

V gene: TRBV2
J gene: TRBJ1-2
clone size: few
D gene: NA
CDR3 DNA: TGTGCCAGCAGTAGGGAATCTAACTATGGCTACACCTTC
CDR3 protein: CASSRESNYGYTF

V gene: TRBV12-3/TRBV12-4
J gene: TRBJ1-4
clone size: once
D gene: NA
CDR3 DNA: TGTGCCAGCAGTTCCAGGGTGGTAGCTGAAAAACTGTTTTTT
CDR3 protein: CASSSRVVAEKLFF

V gene: TRBV20-1
J gene: TRBJ2-7
clone size: NA
D gene: TRBD2
CDR3 DNA: TGCAGTGCTGAGGGACTAGCGGGAGGGTCCCACTCCTACGAGCAGTACTTC
CDR3 protein: CSAEGLAGGSHSYEQYF

V gene: TRBV6-5
J gene: TRBJ2-6
clone size: few
D gene: NA
CDR3 DNA: TGTGCCAGCAGTTACTCGTCGGGGCTCTCTGGGGCCAACGTCCTGACTTTC
CDR3 protein: CASSYSSGLSGANVLTF

V gene: TRBV12-1
J gene: TRBJ2-7
clone size: NA
D gene: NA
CDR3 DNA: TGTGCCAGCCGAATCCGAAGCACCTACGAGCAGTACTTC
CDR3 protein: CASRIRSTYEQYF

V gene: TRBV6-1
J gene: TRBJ2-3
clone size: few
D gene: NA
CDR3 DNA: TGTGCCAGCACCACATGGGGGGTGGGCACAGATACGCAGTATTTT
CDR3 protein: CASTTWGVGTDTQYF